This T cell receptor beta chain derives from a study of blood T cell repertoires in COVID-19 (TCRdb year 2020). With respect to the entire study: Samples from collaborators originated in the United States, Italy and Spain and spanned both the acute and convalescent phases of COVID-19. The prospective study material was composed of cDNA or gDNA derived from T cells, B-cell-depleted T cells, or PBMCs. The dataset comprised deeply sampled blood TCRbeta repertoires from subjects exposed to, actively infected with, or recovered from COVID-19. A freely available public database, intended as a resource for researchers studying the immune response to SARS-CoV-2, is where the repertoires were released. The samples were drawn from two sources: the first 160 participants of the ongoing ImmuneRACE study, and fewer than 1,500 subjects contributed by 6 global collaborators. Nearly every sample came with metadata listing a de-identified subject ID, COVID-19 status, age in years and sex. Where available, HLA class I and class II types were taken from metadata supplied by the sample provider and were not determined by assay-based typing. Overall results and qualifications from the work: The quantity of clinical and demographic metadata differed by source and by participant and was supplied without curation.

As to this clone: Its specific antigen is unknown. Base quality data are lacking; no much larger clone is found one base away.

Whole blood was collected in K2EDTA tubes by collaborating institutions according to the institutions' own protocols. Collaborator samples were shipped for TCRbeta analysis as frozen whole blood, isolated PBMCs, or DNA extracted from either sample type. TCRbeta CDR3 regions were amplified from genomic DNA by means of the immunoSEQ Assay, a bias-controlled multiplex PCR. The study's own analysis went as follows. Nucleated cell counts per sample were estimated from amplification of reference gene primers within the assay. To quantify the absolute abundance of each unique TCRbeta CDR3 rearrangement, sequence reads were collapsed and filtered. For each sample, productive Simpson clonality was calculated as the square root of Simpson's diversity index over productive rearrangements. TCRdb provides this immuneACCESS table in a form limited to in-frame rearrangements. Some clones are lacking; in checked studies, under half of them reflect an unresolved V gene, and why the rest are absent is not known. That table gives V, J and clone size, and the DNA gave D and trimming. Across this sample there are about 89,000 clones, with around 88% seen only once. The ten largest clones add up to over 0.45% of the sample.

The TCR sequence derives from a man aged 55 to 69 with acute or convalescent COVID-19. The sequencing input was peripheral blood.

The CDR3 is CASKGQTDSPLHF. The DNA reads TGTGCCAGCAAGGGACAGACAGATTCACCCCTCCACTTT. The chain uses TRBV6-5 and TRBJ1-6; 7 central bases correspond to TRBD1. The CDR3 contains 13 residues, cysteine and phenylalanine counted. Only the CDR3 part of the read is kept: 39 bases, read in frame from the first base. The germline V gene sets CDR1 to MNHEY and CDR2 to SVGAGI. From V the trimming removes 7 bases and from J it removes 8 bases, while the gene matches leave 5 bases of the junction unaccounted for.